Below, 31 T cell receptor beta chains from the same sample are listed, as sequenced in a study of T cells in Graves' hyperthyroidism and ophthalmopathy. RNA transcripts yielded amplified TCR beta CDR3 regions. Initially, a first-round RT-PCR of the TCR CDR3 employed the HTBI primer set. A single record per CDR3 protein comes from TCRdb applying MiXCR to the multiplex PCR reads. Of about 560,000 distinct CDR3 sequences in the sample, roughly a sixth were seen once. Specimen: blood. The receptor source for this set is a woman under 30 with Graves' hyperthyroidism.

The sample holds a few counts of this clonotype. The chain uses TRBV12-3 or TRBV12-4 and TRBJ1-5; D gene unclear. The CDR3 consists of 15 residues. With 2 bases removed from V and 0 bases from J, the gap between germline ends came to 8 bases. The CDR3 DNA sequence: TGTGCCAGCAGTTTAATGCGGAATAGCAATCAGCCCCAGCATTTT. It is translated as CASSLMRNSNQPQHF.

The sample holds a few counts of this clonotype. V and J are TRBV20-1 and TRBJ2-7, with D perhaps matching TRBD2 (6 bases). This CDR3 comprises 13 residues. Germline V lookup: CDR1 DFQATT, CDR2 SNEGSKA (reference sequence). Trimming left V 6 bases short and J 1 base short, with 13 bases between. Here the CDR3 DNA reads TGCAGTGCCTGGGACTTCTCATCCTACGAGCAGTACTTC. This translates into CSAWDFSSYEQYF.

This clonotype was counted only a few times. V is TRBV12-3 or TRBV12-4 and J is TRBJ2-2; D perhaps matches TRBD1 (6 bases). V was shortened by 7 bases and J by 3 bases, with 21 bases between the two germline ends. The CDR3 loop spans 17 amino acids. The CDR3 protein is CASTLRTGLLHTGELFF. The CDR3 DNA follows: TGTGCCAGCACCTTAAGAACAGGGCTCTTGCACACCGGGGAGCTGTTTTTT.

The rearrangement uses TRBV12-3 or TRBV12-4 and TRBJ1-5; 10 bases map to TRBD1. Trimming at V came to 3 bases and at J to 4 bases, leaving 3 bases not matched to a gene. The CDR3 has 15 amino acids. The CDR3 loop is CASSFWGQGNQPQHF. CDR3 nucleotide sequence: TGTGCCAGCAGTTTCTGGGGACAGGGGAATCAGCCCCAGCATTTT.

This chain links TRBV27 with TRBJ2-4, with 7 nucleotides matching TRBD2. V dropped 3 bases and J dropped 5; count of bases not matched to a gene: 4. Germline V gives CDR1 MNHEY, CDR2 SMNVEV (reference sequence). There are 14 residues in the CDR3. The CDR3 DNA follows: TGTGCCAGCAGTTTGGGGAGGGGCCAAAACATTCAGTACTTC. Protein sequence: CASSLGRGQNIQYF.

This clonotype showed up just a few times. V is TRBV4-1 and J is TRBJ2-5; tentative D call: TRBD2 (5 bases). Germline V gene data show CDR1 as MGHRA and CDR2 as YSYEKL. Deletions cut 0 bases from V and 10 bases from J, with 9 bases between. The CDR3 runs 12 residues. CDR3 in amino acids: CASSQEGRGQYF. The CDR3 DNA reads as TGCGCCAGCAGCCAAGAAGGACGGGGCCAGTACTTC.

The chain is built from TRBV7-8 and TRBJ2-2; 11 bases are shared with TRBD1. The V and J ends lost 8 bases and 6 bases, in that order; junction bases with no gene match: 8. CDR1 and CDR2 from the germline V gene are SGHVS and FQNEAQ. The CDR3 is made up of 15 amino acids. Written as DNA, the CDR3 is TGTGCCAGCGGTGTACCGGGACAGGGGGCCGGGGAGCTGTTTTTT. Translation: CASGVPGQGAGELFF.

The table lists this clonotype with many counts. This rearrangement joins TRBV7-8 to TRBJ1-5; no firm D call. The V end was cut by 1 base, the J end by 7 bases, with 11 bases between. The CDR3 totals 14 residues. Germline-derived CDR1 and CDR2 are SGHVS and FQNEAQ. The CDR3 loop reads CASSLGPGFQPQHF. The CDR3 DNA reads TGTGCCAGCAGCTTAGGTCCAGGTTTCCAGCCCCAGCATTTT.

The rearrangement links TRBV6-4 to TRBJ2-3, with TRBD2 matching over 7 bases. The length of the CDR3 is 16 residues. V lost 5 bases to trimming and J lost 2 bases; unmatched junction nucleotides: 10. Germline-derived CDR1 and CDR2 are MRHNA and SNTAGT. The CDR3 is CASSQTAGRNTDTQYF. In DNA form, the CDR3 reads TGTGCCAGCAGTCAAACAGCGGGGCGCAACACAGATACGCAGTATTTT.

This clonotype occurred a few times. V and J are TRBV10-1 and TRBJ1-6; 7 bases line up with TRBD1. Germline V gene lookup returns CDR1 WNHNN and CDR2 SYGVQD (reference sequence). V dropped 4 bases and J dropped 6; count of bases not matched to a gene: 3. The length of the CDR3 is 14 residues. The CDR3 here is CASSAGTVNSPLHF. The CDR3 DNA follows: TGCGCCAGCAGTGCCGGGACAGTTAATTCACCCCTCCACTTT.

This rearrangement joins TRBV7-9 to TRBJ2-5; no clear D. The CDR3 has 16 residues. The V end was cut by 5 bases, the J end by 5 bases, with 21 bases between. The germline V gene has CDR1 SEHNR and CDR2 FQNEAQ (reference sequence). CDR3 in DNA: TGTGCCAGCAGCCCACACGGGCTCCTTGGTGGGGAGACCCAGTACTTC. Protein: CASSPHGLLGGETQYF.

This clonotype has just a few counts. The chain joins TRBV25-1 to TRBJ2-3, with D perhaps matching TRBD2 (6 bases). CDR1 and CDR2 (germline): MGHDK, SYGVNS. The CDR3 is 14 amino acids. V lost 6 bases to trimming and J lost 5 bases, with 15 bases between them. The CDR3 region is CASSRGAGGDTQYF. CDR3 bases: TGTGCCAGCAGCCGCGGGGCGGGCGGAGATACGCAGTATTTT.

This clonotype was recorded at least ten times. The chain links TRBV20-1 to TRBJ2-3; D gene unclear. Per the germline V gene, CDR1 is DFQATT and CDR2 is SNEGSKA (reference sequence). The CDR3 has 11 residues. Trimming took 6 bases from V and 6 from J, leaving 10 bases between them. CDR3 loop: CSATILDTQYF. The DNA of the CDR3 is TGCAGTGCGACGATTCTGGATACGCAGTATTTT.

This clonotype was recorded at least ten times. The chain recombines TRBV29-1 with TRBJ2-7, with 8 bases lining up with TRBD2. The germline CDR1 and CDR2 sequences are SQVTM and ANQGSEA. This CDR3 region has 14 residues. J was trimmed by 0 bases and V by 5 bases; bases with no gene match: 6. The CDR3 DNA reads as TGCAGCGTTCCTACTAGCGGAAGCTCCTACGAGCAGTACTTC. Its translation is CSVPTSGSSYEQYF.

This clonotype came up a few times. This chain joins TRBV7-2 and TRBJ1-1; 9 nucleotides match TRBD1. Per germline, CDR1 SGHTA and CDR2 FQGNSA. Trimming took 1 base from V and 0 from J; bases not matched to a gene: 6. The CDR3 runs to 17 residues. This chain's CDR3 is CASSLGRDRVLNTEAFF. The CDR3 bases are TGTGCCAGCAGCTTAGGCCGGGACAGGGTTTTGAACACTGAAGCTTTCTTT. Full variable domain (rest looked up from reference TRBV7-2 and TRBJ1-1): GAGVSQSPSNKVTEKGKDVELRCDPISGHTALYWYRQSLGQGLEFLIYFQGNSAPDKSGLPSDRFSAERTGGSVSTLTIQRTQQEDSAVYLCASSLGRDRVLNTEAFFGQGTRLTVV.

This clonotype was counted a few times. A read error may explain this, as a much larger clone is one base away. The rearrangement links TRBV7-2 to TRBJ2-3, with 10 nucleotides matching TRBD2. Germline loops: CDR1 SGHTA, CDR2 FQGNSA. CDR3 size: 18 residues. This CDR3 reads CAGSSGPSSGGLTDTQYF. The CDR3, as DNA: TGTGCCGGCAGCTCGGGACCGTCTAGCGGGGGACTCACAGATACGCAGTATTTT.

This clonotype has a count of ten or more. V gene TRBV7-2 combines with J gene TRBJ1-1; 9 bases align to TRBD1. Germline V gene lookup returns CDR1 SGHTA and CDR2 FQGNSA. The V and J ends lost 5 bases and 3 bases, in that order; junction bases with no gene match: 13. The CDR3 runs to 17 residues. In DNA, the CDR3 is TGTGCCAGCAGCCGGAGACCGGGACAGGGTGAATACACTGAAGCTTTCTTT. This encodes CASSRRPGQGEYTEAFF.

The chain combines TRBV28 with TRBJ2-3; weak D call: TRBD2 (5 bases). This CDR3 has 15 residues. The ends were cut back, 6 bases at V and 2 bases at J, with 15 bases in the middle. Germline CDR1 is MDHEN and CDR2 is SYDVKM. Written as DNA, the CDR3 is TGTGCCAGCAGCTTAGACGGGATCCCCACAGATACGCAGTATTTT. This encodes CASSLDGIPTDTQYF.

A few counts support this clonotype. The chain is built from TRBV6-1 and TRBJ1-6, with no clear D. The ends were cut back, 7 bases at V and 11 bases at J, with 15 bases in the middle. Germline CDR1 is MNHNS and CDR2 is SASEGT. The CDR3 runs to 13 residues. The CDR3 DNA reads as TGTGCCAGCACCCTCGGATGGGGTGCACCCCTCCACTTT. This translates into CASTLGWGAPLHF.

This clonotype turned up a few times. The gene calls are TRBV6-5 and TRBJ2-1; 11 bases are shared with TRBD2. CDR3 length equals 14 residues. V gave up 2 bases and J gave up 10 bases; unmatched junction bases: 4. CDR1 and CDR2 (germline): MNHEY, SVGAGI. CDR3 residues: CASSYRGTSGEQFF. The DNA of the CDR3 is TGTGCCAGCAGTTACCGCGGGACTAGCGGAGAGCAGTTCTTC.

This clonotype was seen repeatedly, ten times or more. The chain combines TRBV12-3 or TRBV12-4 with TRBJ1-6, with D hard to call. Trimming removed 0 bases from V and 3 bases from J, with 9 bases in between. This CDR3 comprises 16 residues. The DNA for the CDR3 is TGTGCCAGCAGTTTAGCGAACGGTCTCTATAATTCACCCCTCCACTTT. Translated, it gives CASSLANGLYNSPLHF.

The V call is TRBV7-3, the J call TRBJ2-1, with a weak D call TRBD1 (6 bases). V was trimmed by 1 base and J by 8 bases, leaving 18 bases between them. This CDR3 region has 16 residues. Germline V gene sequence: CDR1 SGHTA, CDR2 FQGTGA. The chain's CDR3 is CASSLNGGAVVDEQFF. In DNA, the CDR3 is TGTGCCAGCAGCTTAAATGGGGGCGCGGTAGTGGATGAGCAGTTCTTC.

This clonotype was detected ten times or more. This chain connects TRBV7-2 to TRBJ2-7; D call uncertain. The CDR3 has 11 residues. The ends were cut back, 0 bases at V and 6 bases at J, with 3 bases in the middle. The V gene's germline CDR1 is SGHTA and CDR2 FQGNSA. CDR3 loop: CASSLAGEQYF. The CDR3 DNA reads TGTGCCAGCAGCTTAGCCGGCGAGCAGTACTTC.

This clonotype has just a few counts. The chain has TRBV9 and TRBJ2-7; D uncertain. CDR3 length: 15 amino acids. The germline V and J ends were trimmed by 0 bases and 2 bases, with 12 bases remaining between them. Germline V gene sequence: CDR1 SGDLS, CDR2 YYNGEE. CDR3 bases: TGTGCCAGCAGCGTAGCGGACCTACAACCCTACGAGCAGTACTTC. Protein: CASSVADLQPYEQYF.

The sample holds a few counts of this clonotype. The rearrangement uses TRBV10-3 and TRBJ1-6, with D possibly TRBD1 on 5 matching bases. Trimming left V 10 bases short and J 8 bases short, with 18 bases between. This CDR3 contains 14 residues. From germline, CDR1 is ENHRY and CDR2 SYGVKD. The CDR3 bases are TGTGCCACGACGGGGGAGGGTTATGATTCACCCCTCCACTTT. Amino acids: CATTGEGYDSPLHF.

Many counts were recorded for this clonotype. The chain combines TRBV6-2 or TRBV6-3 with TRBJ2-4; 12 positions match TRBD2. This CDR3 has 16 amino acids. V dropped 8 bases and J dropped 0; count of bases not matched to a gene: 5. Germline assignment: CDR1 MNHEY and CDR2 SVGEGT. This chain's CDR3 is CASQLAGGLAKNIQYF. The CDR3 DNA sequence: TGTGCCAGCCAGCTAGCGGGAGGGCTAGCCAAAAACATTCAGTACTTC.

This clonotype has just a few counts. This rearrangement joins TRBV7-9 to TRBJ2-5, with D perhaps matching TRBD2 (5 bases). V dropped 7 bases and J dropped 3 bases, with 12 bases sitting between them. The CDR3 is 13 amino acids. Germline loops: CDR1 SEHNR, CDR2 FQNEAQ (reference sequence). Here the CDR3 reads CASIEADKETQYF. The DNA for the CDR3 is TGTGCCAGCATCGAAGCGGATAAAGAGACCCAGTACTTC.

The rearrangement uses TRBV10-1 and TRBJ1-4, with D possibly TRBD1 on 6 matching bases. This CDR3 is built from 12 residues. The V gene lost 8 bases and the J gene lost 8 bases, with 12 bases spanning the gap. The germline gives CDR1 WNHNN, CDR2 SYGVQD (reference sequence). For the CDR3, the DNA is TGCGCCAGCGGGGACACAAACGAAAAACTGTTTTTT. Its translation: CASGDTNEKLFF.

This chain joins TRBV12-5 and TRBJ1-5; TRBD1 might be the D (6 bases). V lost 0 bases and J lost 1, with 19 bases in between. The germline gives CDR1 LGHNT, CDR2 FRNRAP. The CDR3 is 19 residues long. CDR3 bases: TGTGCTAGTGGTTTGGTATTGGGGGGGGGCGCCCGGAGCAATCAGCCCCAGCATTTT. Translating gives CASGLVLGGGARSNQPQHF.

The gene calls are TRBV19 and TRBJ1-5, with no clear D. The germline gives CDR1 LNHDA, CDR2 SQIVND (reference sequence). The CDR3 sequence is 15 residues long. V gave up 1 base and J gave up 5 bases, with 12 bases separating them. The CDR3 DNA sequence: TGTGCCAGTAGTATAGGAGCAGGCGCGCATCAGCCCCAGCATTTT. Translated, it gives CASSIGAGAHQPQHF.

The rearrangement uses TRBV18 and TRBJ2-1; 10 nucleotides agree with TRBD2. V lost 1 base, J lost 2 bases, and 11 bases stayed unmatched. The CDR3 contains 19 residues. Germline V gives CDR1 KGHSH, CDR2 LQKENI. The CDR3 DNA is TGTGCCAGCTCACCACTAGCGGGAGGAACGGAACCCACCTACAATGAGCAGTTCTTC. This gives the protein CASSPLAGGTEPTYNEQFF.